Included here is one T cell receptor (beta chain) sequence, with context. The sample comes from a study of blood T cell repertoires in COVID-19. Background on the study: Material from acute and convalescent COVID-19 was sourced from the United States, Italy and Spain. From T cells, B-cell-depleted T cells, or PBMCs came the material, which was cDNA or gDNA.

Data came from immunoSEQ multiplex PCR; TCRdb stores just in-frame clones and leaves some out. The sample consists of about 370,000 clones, around 92% of them appearing once. Sequences were obtained from peripheral blood. This TCR came from a woman younger than 45 with COVID-19, enrolled during active disease.

The CDR3 region is CASSQDLRQGLFEAFF. The CDR3 DNA reads TGCGCCAGCAGCCAAGATCTGAGACAGGGATTATTTGAAGCTTTCTTT. V is TRBV4-3 and J is TRBJ1-1; 7 bases agree with TRBD1. This CDR3 region has 16 residues. V shed 0 bases, J shed 7 bases, and the junction held 11 bases outside the gene matches. CDR1 is LGHNA and CDR2 is YSLEER in the germline V gene.